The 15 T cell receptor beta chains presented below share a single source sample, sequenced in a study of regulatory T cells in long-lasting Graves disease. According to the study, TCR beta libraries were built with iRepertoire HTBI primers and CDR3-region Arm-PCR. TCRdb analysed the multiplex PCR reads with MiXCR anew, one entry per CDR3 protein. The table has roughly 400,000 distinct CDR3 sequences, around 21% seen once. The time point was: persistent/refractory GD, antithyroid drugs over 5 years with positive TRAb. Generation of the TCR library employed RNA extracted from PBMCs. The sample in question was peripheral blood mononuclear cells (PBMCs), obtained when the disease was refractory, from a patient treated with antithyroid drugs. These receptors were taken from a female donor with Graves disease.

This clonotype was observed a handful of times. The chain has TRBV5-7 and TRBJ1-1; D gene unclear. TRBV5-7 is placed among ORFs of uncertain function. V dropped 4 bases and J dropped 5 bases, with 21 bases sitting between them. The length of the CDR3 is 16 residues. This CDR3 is CASSTPPTDDCTEAFF. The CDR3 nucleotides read TGTGCCAGCAGCACCCCCCCTACTGACGATTGTACTGAAGCTTTCTTT.

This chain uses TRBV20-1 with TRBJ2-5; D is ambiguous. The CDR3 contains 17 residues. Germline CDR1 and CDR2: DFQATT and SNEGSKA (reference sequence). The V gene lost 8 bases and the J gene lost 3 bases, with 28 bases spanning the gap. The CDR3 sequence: CSTPHPDLAPIKETQYF. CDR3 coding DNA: TGCAGTACCCCCCACCCCGACCTCGCTCCTATAAAAGAGACCCAGTACTTC.

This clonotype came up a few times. Here the CDR3 reads CASSPLEGYEQYF. For the CDR3, the DNA is TGTGCCAGCAGTCCCCTGGAGGGGTACGAGCAGTACTTC. The rearrangement links TRBV27 to TRBJ2-7; a weak D match, TRBD2 (6 bases). Germline values: CDR1 MNHEY, CDR2 SMNVEV (reference sequence). This CDR3 is 13 amino acids long. V shed 5 bases and J shed 4 bases, with 12 bases lying between them.

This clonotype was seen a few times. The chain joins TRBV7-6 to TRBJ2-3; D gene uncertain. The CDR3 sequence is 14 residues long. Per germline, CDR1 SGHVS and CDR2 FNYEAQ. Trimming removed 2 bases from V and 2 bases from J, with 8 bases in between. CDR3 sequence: CASSLPQSTDTQYF. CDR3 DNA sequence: TGTGCCAGCAGCTTACCGCAGTCCACAGATACGCAGTATTTT. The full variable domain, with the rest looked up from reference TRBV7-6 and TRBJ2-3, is GAGVSQSPRYKVTKRGQDVALRCDPISGHVSLYWYRQALGQGPEFLTYFNYEAQQDKSGLPNDRFSAERPEGSISTLTIQRTEQRDSAMYRCASSLPQSTDTQYFGPGTRLTVL.

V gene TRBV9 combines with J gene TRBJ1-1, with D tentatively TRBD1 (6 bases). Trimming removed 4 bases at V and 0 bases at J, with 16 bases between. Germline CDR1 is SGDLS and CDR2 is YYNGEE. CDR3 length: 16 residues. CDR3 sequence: CASSPLSGALNTEAFF. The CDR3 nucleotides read TGTGCCAGCAGCCCCCTTTCAGGGGCCTTGAACACTGAAGCTTTCTTT.

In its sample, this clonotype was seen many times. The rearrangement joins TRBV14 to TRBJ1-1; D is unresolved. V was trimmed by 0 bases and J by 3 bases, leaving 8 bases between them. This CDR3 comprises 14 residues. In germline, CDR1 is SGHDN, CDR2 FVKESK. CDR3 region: CASSQDERDTEAFF. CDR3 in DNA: TGTGCCAGCAGCCAAGACGAACGGGACACTGAAGCTTTCTTT.

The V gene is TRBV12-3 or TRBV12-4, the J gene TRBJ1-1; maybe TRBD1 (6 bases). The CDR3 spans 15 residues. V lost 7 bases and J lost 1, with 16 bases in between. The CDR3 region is CASNPDSQKNTEAFF. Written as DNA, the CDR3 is TGTGCCAGCAACCCGGACAGTCAAAAGAACACTGAAGCTTTCTTT.

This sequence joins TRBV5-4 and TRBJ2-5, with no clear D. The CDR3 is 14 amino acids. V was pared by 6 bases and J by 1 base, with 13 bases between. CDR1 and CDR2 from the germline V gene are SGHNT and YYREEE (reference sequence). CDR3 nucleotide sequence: TGTGCCAGCACCATACCGGGCCGCCAAGAGACCCAGTACTTC. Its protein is CASTIPGRQETQYF.

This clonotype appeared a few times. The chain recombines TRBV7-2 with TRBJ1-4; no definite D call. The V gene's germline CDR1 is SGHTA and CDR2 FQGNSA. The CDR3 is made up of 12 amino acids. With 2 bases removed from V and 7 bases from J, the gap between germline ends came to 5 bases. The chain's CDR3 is CASSLYGEKLFF. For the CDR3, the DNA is TGTGCCAGCAGCTTATATGGTGAAAAACTGTTTTTT.

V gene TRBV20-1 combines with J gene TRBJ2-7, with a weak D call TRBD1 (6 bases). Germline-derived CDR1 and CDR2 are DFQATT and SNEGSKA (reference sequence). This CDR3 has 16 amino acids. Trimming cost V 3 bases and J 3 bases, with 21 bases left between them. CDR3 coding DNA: TGCAGTGCTAGTGGGGGAACAGGGAACGCTTTCTACGAGCAGTACTTC. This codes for CSASGGTGNAFYEQYF.

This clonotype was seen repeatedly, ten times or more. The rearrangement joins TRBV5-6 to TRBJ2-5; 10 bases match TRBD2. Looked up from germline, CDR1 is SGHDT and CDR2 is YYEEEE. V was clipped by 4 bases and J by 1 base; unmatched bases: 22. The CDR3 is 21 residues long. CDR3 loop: CASSRSGRAGIPLGIQETQYF. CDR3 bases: TGTGCCAGCAGCAGAAGCGGGAGGGCGGGAATTCCCCTAGGCATCCAAGAGACCCAGTACTTC.

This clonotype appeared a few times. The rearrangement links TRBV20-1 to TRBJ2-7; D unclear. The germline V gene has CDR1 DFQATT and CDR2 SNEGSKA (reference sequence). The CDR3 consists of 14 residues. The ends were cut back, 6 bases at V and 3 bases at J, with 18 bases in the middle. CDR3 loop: CSASDAIQYYEQYF. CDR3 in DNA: TGCAGTGCCTCAGATGCTATCCAATACTACGAGCAGTACTTC.

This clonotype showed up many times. The CDR3 DNA sequence: TGTGCCAGCCGAGCAGGGAGATCTTTCCAAGAGACCCAGTACTTC. This translates into CASRAGRSFQETQYF. This sequence joins TRBV2 and TRBJ2-5; the D gene could be TRBD1 or TRBD2 (5 bases each). This CDR3 spans 15 amino acids. V was pared by 8 bases and J by 1 base, with 17 bases between. CDR1 and CDR2 from the germline V gene are SNHLY and FYNNEI.

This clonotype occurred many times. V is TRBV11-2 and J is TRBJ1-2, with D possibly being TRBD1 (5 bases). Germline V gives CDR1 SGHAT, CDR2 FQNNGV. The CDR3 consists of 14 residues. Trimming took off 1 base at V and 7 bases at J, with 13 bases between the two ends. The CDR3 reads CASSLAGLGGGYTF. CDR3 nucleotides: TGTGCCAGCAGCTTAGCAGGGCTCGGAGGTGGCTACACCTTC.

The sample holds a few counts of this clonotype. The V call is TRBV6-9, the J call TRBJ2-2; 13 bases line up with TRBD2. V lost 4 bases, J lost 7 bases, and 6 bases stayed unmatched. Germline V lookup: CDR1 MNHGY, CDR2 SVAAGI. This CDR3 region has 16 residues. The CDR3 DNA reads TGTGCCAGCAGTTTAGGGACTAGCGGGAAAAGCGGGGAGCTGTTTTTT. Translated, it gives CASSLGTSGKSGELFF.